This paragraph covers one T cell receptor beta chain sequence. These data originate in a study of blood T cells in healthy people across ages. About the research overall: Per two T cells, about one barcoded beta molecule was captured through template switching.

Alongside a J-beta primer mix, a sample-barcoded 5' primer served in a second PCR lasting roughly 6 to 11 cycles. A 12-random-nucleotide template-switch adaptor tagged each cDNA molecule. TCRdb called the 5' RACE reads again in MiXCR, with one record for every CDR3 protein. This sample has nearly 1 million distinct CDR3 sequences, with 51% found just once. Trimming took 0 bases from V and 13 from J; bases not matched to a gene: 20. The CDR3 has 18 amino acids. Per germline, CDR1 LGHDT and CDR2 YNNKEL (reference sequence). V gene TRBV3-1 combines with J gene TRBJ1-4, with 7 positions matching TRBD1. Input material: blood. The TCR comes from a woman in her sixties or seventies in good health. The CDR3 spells CASSQDTSEGDSDIGLFF. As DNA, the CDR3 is TGTGCCAGCAGCCAAGATACTTCGGAGGGGGACAGCGATATTGGACTGTTTTTT.